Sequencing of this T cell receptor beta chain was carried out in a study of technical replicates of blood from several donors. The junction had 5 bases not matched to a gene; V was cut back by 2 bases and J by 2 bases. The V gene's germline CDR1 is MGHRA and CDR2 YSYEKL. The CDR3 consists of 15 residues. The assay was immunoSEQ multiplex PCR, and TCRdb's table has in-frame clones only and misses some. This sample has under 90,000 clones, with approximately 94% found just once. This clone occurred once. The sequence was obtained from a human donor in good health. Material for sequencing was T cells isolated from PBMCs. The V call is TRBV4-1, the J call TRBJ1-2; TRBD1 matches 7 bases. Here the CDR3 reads CASSQPGQRNYGYTF. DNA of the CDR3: TGCGCCAGCAGCCAACCGGGACAGCGCAACTATGGCTACACCTTC.